One and the same sample provided the 31 T cell receptor beta chains below, sequenced in a study of T cells in women clearing cervical HPV infection. Sequencing was performed with immunoSEQ multiplex PCR; in TCRdb, only in-frame clones are kept and a portion is missing. Recorded for this sample: under 45,000 clones. The specimen sequenced was blood buffy coat. The source is a woman aged 18 to 75 with a cervical HPV16 infection that either progressed to CIN3+ or cleared (not recorded which).

Regarding this clone: The read ends 3 residues shy of where the CDR3 ends; the end is completed using the germline J gene. The genes are TRBV7-6 and TRBJ2-1; weak D call: TRBD2 (6 bases). This CDR3 contains 15 residues. V shed 1 base and J shed 0 bases, with 7 bases lying between them. Germline V CDR1 and CDR2: SGHVS, FNYEAQ. The CDR3 region is CASSLERASYNEQFF. The part of the CDR3 DNA that was read is TGTGCCAGCAGCTTAGAGCGGGCCTCCTACAATGAG.

Remarks on this clone: The read stops 3 residues short of the end of the CDR3; the missing end is completed from the germline J gene. The J gene is TRBJ2-7, the V gene TRBV5-5, with 9 bases that match TRBD1. CDR1 is SGHKS, CDR2 YYEKEE, per germline (reference sequence). After removal of 4 bases from V and 3 bases from J, the junction contained 8 bases not matched to a gene. This CDR3 spans 15 amino acids. Partial CDR3 DNA: TGTGCCAGCAGCACCTTACAGGGGGCCTACTACGAG. Its protein product is CASSTLQGAYYE. The CDR3, in full, reads CASSTLQGAYYEQYF.

On this clone: The read finishes 3 residues shy of the CDR3 end, and the germline J gene is used to complete it. The chain recombines TRBV7-3 with TRBJ2-7; 9 nucleotides align to TRBD1. The V gene end was trimmed by 5 bases and the J gene end by 6 bases; junction bases not matched to a gene: 11. CDR3 length equals 15 residues. Germline lookup yields CDR1 SGHTA and CDR2 FQGTGA. The covered CDR3 bases are TGTGCCAGCAGCCCGGCGGGGACAGGGTTGTTCGAG. This codes for CASSPAGTGLFE. The entire CDR3 reads CASSPAGTGLFEQYF.

With regard to this clone: The read falls 3 residues short of the CDR3 end, and the missing part is taken from the germline J gene. V and J are TRBV5-1 and TRBJ2-6; D is unresolved. V was pared by 0 bases and J by 0 bases, with 13 bases between. Germline V gene sequence: CDR1 SGHRS, CDR2 YFSETQ. The CDR3 covers 18 residues. The sequenced part of the CDR3 DNA is TGCGCCAGCAGCTTGGTGCGATTAGGGTTCTCTGGGGCCAACGTC. Translation gives CASSLVRLGFSGANV. The full CDR3 sequence reads CASSLVRLGFSGANVLTF.

With regard to this clone: The read is 3 residues too short to cover the CDR3 end, so that end is filled in from the germline J gene. The J gene is TRBJ1-3, the V gene TRBV7-2, with 7 bases lining up with TRBD1. Per the germline V gene, CDR1 is SGHTA and CDR2 is FQGNSA. J gave up 5 bases and V 3 bases, and 7 bases lay outside the gene matches. There are 15 residues in the CDR3. CDR3 DNA, as far as it was read: TGTGCCAGCAGCTTGAGTTGGACAGGAAGAAACACC. It is translated as CASSLSWTGRNT. The entire CDR3 sequence reads CASSLSWTGRNTIYF.

Points on this clone: The read terminates 3 residues ahead of where the CDR3 ends, so the germline J gene completes it. The gene calls are TRBV20-1 and TRBJ2-3; 10 nucleotides line up with TRBD2. This CDR3 comprises 17 residues. Per the germline V gene, CDR1 is DFQATT and CDR2 is SNEGSKA (reference sequence). The V and J ends lost 1 base and 0 bases, in that order; junction bases with no gene match: 7. The CDR3 is CSARAQGLAVSTDTQYF. The DNA read from the CDR3 is TGCAGTGCTAGAGCTCAAGGACTAGCGGTTAGCACAGATACG.

Regarding this clone: Sequencing ends 3 residues short of the CDR3 end; the germline J gene provides the rest. J is TRBJ2-1 and V is TRBV19, with 11 bases fitting TRBD1. Trimming removed 3 bases from V and 7 bases from J; junction bases left unmatched: 14. In germline, CDR1 is LNHDA, CDR2 SQIVND (reference sequence). The CDR3 covers 18 residues. The CDR3 is CASSISLPGQGVRNEQFF. The covered CDR3 bases are TGTGCCAGTAGTATCAGCTTACCGGGACAGGGGGTTAGGAATGAG.

This chain's CDR3 is CASSLERSGVYEQYF. CDR3 bases read: TGTGCCAGCAGCTTAGAGCGGAGCGGGGTATACGAG. V gene TRBV7-8 combines with J gene TRBJ2-7; TRBD2 aligns across 7 bases. The sequenced fragment ends 3 residues before the CDR3 boundary, so the rest is inferred from the germline J gene. CDR1 and CDR2 (germline): SGHVS, FQNEAQ. The CDR3 is made up of 15 amino acids. V trimming: 1 base; J trimming: 4 bases; junction bases outside the gene matches: 7.

Points on this clone: Read data end 3 residues before the CDR3 end; the end is taken from the germline J gene. The chain joins TRBV19 to TRBJ1-2, with a tentative D call TRBD1 (5 bases). The CDR3 has 13 amino acids. The germline gives CDR1 LNHDA, CDR2 SQIVND (reference sequence). The sequenced part of the CDR3 DNA is TGTGCCAGTACCACCCGCGGGGGGTACGGC. This codes for CASTTRGGYG. The whole CDR3 reads CASTTRGGYGYTF.

Regarding this clone: The read ends 3 residues before the CDR3 terminus; that terminus is restored from the germline J gene. V is TRBV12-3 or TRBV12-4 and J is TRBJ2-2, with 10 bases aligning to TRBD2. Unmatched junction bases numbered 6, after V lost 3 bases and J lost 5 bases. The CDR3 runs to 16 residues. The sequenced CDR3 bases are TGTGCCAGCAGTTTCGGAGCGGGGGGGGGTACCGGGGAG. Translating gives CASSFGAGGGTGE. The whole CDR3 is CASSFGAGGGTGELFF.

About this clone itself: Read coverage stops 3 residues before the CDR3 terminus; the germline J gene supplies the remainder. This chain connects TRBV12-3 or TRBV12-4 to TRBJ2-7, with 8 bases matching TRBD2. This CDR3 contains 15 residues. Trimming removed 3 bases from V and 2 bases from J; junction bases left unmatched: 6. The CDR3 loop reads CASSLRAGGAYEQYF. The DNA read from the CDR3 is TGTGCCAGCAGTTTGCGGGCGGGGGGAGCCTACGAG.

Notes on this clone: The observed sequence ends 3 residues before the CDR3 terminus, with the missing tail filled in from the germline J gene. The chain joins TRBV2 to TRBJ2-3, with 8 nucleotides matching TRBD2. CDR1 SNHLY and CDR2 FYNNEI come from the germline V gene. This CDR3 is built from 16 residues. V was pared by 7 bases and J by 2 bases, with 11 bases of the junction left unmatched. CDR3 DNA, as far as it was read: TGTGCCAGCACCGTGACTAGCGCTACGAACACAGATACG. It translates to CASTVTSATNTDT. The full CDR3 sequence reads CASTVTSATNTDTQYF.

Concerning this clone: Coverage ceases 3 residues before the CDR3 finishes, and the germline J gene fills in the end. The chain recombines TRBV5-4 with TRBJ2-1; 8 positions agree with TRBD2. CDR1 and CDR2 from the germline V gene are SGHNT and YYREEE (reference sequence). The trim removed 1 base at V and 7 bases at J, leaving 4 bases unmatched. This CDR3 is built from 14 residues. CDR3 sequence: CASSLFLAGNEQFF. The covered CDR3 bases are TGTGCCAGCAGCTTGTTCCTAGCGGGTAATGAG.

Details on this clone: The read comes to an end 3 residues before the CDR3 does, leaving the germline J gene to fill in the end. The sample holds other DNA sequences that translate to the same CDR3. This sequence joins TRBV29-1 and TRBJ2-7; D is perhaps TRBD1 (6 bases). V dropped 4 bases and J dropped 1 base, with 11 bases sitting between them. Germline loops: CDR1 SQVTM, CDR2 ANQGSEA. The length of the CDR3 is 13 residues. CDR3 loop: CSVGGQGSYEQYF. The covered CDR3 bases are TGCAGCGTTGGGGGGCAGGGGTCCTACGAG.

Comment on this clone: The CDR3 end is not reached by the read, which stops 3 residues before it; the germline J gene fills it in. J is TRBJ2-5 and V is TRBV5-5; 8 nucleotides align to TRBD2. Germline V CDR1 and CDR2: SGHKS, YYEKEE (reference sequence). The CDR3 has 15 amino acids. Germline trimming cut 1 base from V and 3 bases from J; bases unmatched to any gene: 5. CDR3 DNA, as far as it was read: TGTGCCAGCAGCTTGACAGCGGGGGCCAAAGAGACC. It specifies CASSLTAGAKET. The whole CDR3 protein reads CASSLTAGAKETQYF.

Notes on this clone: The read ends 3 residues early relative to the CDR3; the germline J gene fills the gap. The gene calls are TRBV5-1 and TRBJ2-2; D perhaps matches TRBD2 (6 bases). This CDR3 is built from 15 residues. V was trimmed by 1 base and J by 4 bases, leaving 11 bases between them. CDR1 is SGHRS, CDR2 YFSETQ, per germline. This CDR3 is CASSLTGGGTGELFF. The sequenced part of the CDR3 DNA is TGCGCCAGCAGCTTGACCGGGGGTGGCACCGGGGAG.

A note on this clone: The read ends 3 residues shy of where the CDR3 ends; the end is completed using the germline J gene. The V call is TRBV5-6, the J call TRBJ1-1; D is unresolved. With 5 bases removed from V and 1 base from J, the gap between germline ends came to 12 bases. Germline CDR1 SGHDT, CDR2 YYEEEE. The CDR3 totals 14 residues. The DNA read from the CDR3 is TGTGCCAGCAGTCACCTCCGGGGGAACACTGAA. Its protein is CASSHLRGNTE. The whole CDR3 sequence is CASSHLRGNTEAFF.

For this clone: The CDR3 extends 3 residues past the end of the read, so its final part is completed from the germline J gene. The chain joins TRBV7-7 to TRBJ1-1, with a weak D call TRBD1 (6 bases). This CDR3 comprises 13 residues. The V and J ends lost 2 bases and 7 bases respectively, with 11 bases between them. Germline values: CDR1 SSHAT, CDR2 FNYEAQ (reference sequence). Incomplete CDR3 DNA: TGTGCCAGCAGCTTATCTGAAGGGGGTGAA. Its translation is CASSLSEGGE. The complete CDR3 protein is CASSLSEGGEAFF.

Notes on this clone: The CDR3 extends 3 residues past the end of the read, so its final part is completed from the germline J gene. J is TRBJ1-6 and V is TRBV5-1; D call uncertain. Germline values: CDR1 SGHRS, CDR2 YFSETQ. With 1 base removed from V and 3 bases from J, the gap between germline ends came to 5 bases. The CDR3 contains 14 residues. CDR3 protein: CASSLSGYNSPLHF. The sequenced CDR3 bases are TGCGCCAGCAGCTTGTCCGGCTATAATTCACCC.

Turning to this clone: One end of the junction varies from germline; a read error may be responsible. The CDR3 protein is CANSLQGRSSNQPQHF. Partial CDR3 DNA: TGTGCCAACAGTTTACAGGGGAGGAGTAGCAATCAGCCC. V is TRBV2 and J is TRBJ1-5, with 7 bases fitting TRBD1. Read sequence stops 3 residues before the CDR3 end, and the germline J gene provides the missing end. The CDR3 runs 16 residues. The germline V gene encodes CDR1 SNHLY and CDR2 FYNNEI.

This clone shows up as medium-sized by frequency. The read falls 3 residues short of the CDR3 end, and the missing part is taken from the germline J gene. The rearrangement links TRBV20-1 to TRBJ1-5; weak D call: TRBD1 (6 bases). The V end was cut by 6 bases, the J end by 5 bases, with 26 bases between. The germline V gene has CDR1 DFQATT and CDR2 SNEGSKA (reference sequence). The CDR3 length is 17 residues. The CDR3 DNA, read in part, is TGCAGTGCGGGGGCTCCGGGACCCAGCATGCGGTATCAGCCC. It yields the protein CSAGAPGPSMRYQP. The full CDR3 is CSAGAPGPSMRYQPQHF.

With regard to this clone: The DNA ends 3 residues before the CDR3 does, and the rest of the CDR3 is filled in from the germline J gene. V is TRBV2 and J is TRBJ2-7; 15 nucleotides align to TRBD2. With 6 bases clipped from V and 2 bases from J, the junction kept 5 bases outside the gene matches. This CDR3 spans 16 amino acids. Germline values: CDR1 SNHLY, CDR2 FYNNEI. CDR3 in amino acids: CASSPGLAGGTYEQYF. The CDR3 DNA, read in part, is TGTGCCAGCAGCCCGGGACTAGCGGGGGGAACCTACGAG.

Of note for this clone: One junction end disagrees with the germline gene, perhaps due to a read error. Read coverage stops 3 residues before the CDR3 terminus; the germline J gene supplies the remainder. The chain links TRBV2 to TRBJ1-1, with 7 bases lining up with TRBD1. The germline CDR1 and CDR2 sequences are SNHLY and FYNNEI. This CDR3 has 12 amino acids. The covered CDR3 bases are TGTGCCAGCGGTGACAGGGCGACTGAA. Translating gives CASGDRATE. The complete CDR3 protein is CASGDRATEAFF.

Turning to this clone: The read gets to within 3 residues of the CDR3 end, and the germline J gene fills in the rest. This rearrangement joins TRBV19 to TRBJ2-2, with 10 bases identical to TRBD2. This CDR3 has 15 residues. Germline V gene lookup returns CDR1 LNHDA and CDR2 SQIVND (reference sequence). Trimming cost V 5 bases and J 5 bases; bases outside gene matches: 5. CDR3 amino acids: CASSGSSGGTGELFF. Incomplete CDR3 DNA: TGTGCCAGTAGTGGGAGTAGCGGGGGGACCGGGGAG. The variable domain in full, completed from reference TRBV19 and TRBJ2-2, reads DGGITQSPKYLFRKEGQNVTLSCEQNLNHDAMYWYRQDPGQGLRLIYYSQIVNDFQKGDIAEGYSVSREKKESFPLTVTSAQKNPTAFYLCASSGSSGGTGELFFGEGSRLTVL.

About this clone: Read sequence stops 3 residues before the CDR3 end, and the germline J gene provides the missing end. The chain is built from TRBV10-3 and TRBJ2-1, with 11 bases identical to TRBD2. V lost 6 bases, J lost 7 bases, and 5 bases stayed unmatched. The V gene's germline CDR1 is ENHRY and CDR2 SYGVKD. The CDR3 has 14 residues. CDR3 DNA (partial): TGTGCCATCAGAGCTAGCGGGGGGATTAATGAG. Encoded protein: CAIRASGGINE. The CDR3 as a whole reads CAIRASGGINEQFF.

A word on this clone: The CDR3 is cut off 3 residues early in the read; its end comes from the germline J gene. The gene calls are TRBV5-1 and TRBJ2-1; 8 nucleotides agree with TRBD2. V lost 2 bases, J lost 7 bases, and 2 bases stayed unmatched. Germline V lookup: CDR1 SGHRS, CDR2 YFSETQ. The CDR3 is 13 residues long. CDR3 sequence: CASSFSGENEQFF. CDR3 DNA, as far as it was read: TGCGCCAGCAGCTTTAGCGGGGAGAATGAG.

Details on this clone: The missing CDR3 end, 3 residues past where the read stops, is filled in from the germline J gene. This chain uses TRBV5-8 with TRBJ2-7, with D possibly matching TRBD2 (5 bases). The CDR3 runs to 13 residues. Per the germline V gene, CDR1 is SGHTS and CDR2 is YDEGEE. Deletions cut 2 bases from V and 2 bases from J, with 8 bases between. The CDR3 bases that were read are TGTGCCAGCAGCTTAGGACTTACCTACGAG. Protein: CASSLGLTYE. The CDR3, in full, reads CASSLGLTYEQYF. Complete variable domain (other parts from reference TRBV5-8 and TRBJ2-7): EAGVTQSPTHLIKTRGQQATLRCSPISGHTSVYWYQQALGLGLQFLLWYDEGEERNRGNFPPRFSGRQFPNYSSELNVNALELEDSALYLCASSLGLTYEQYFGPGTRLTVT.

With regard to this clone: The CDR3 end falls 3 residues outside the read, so it is completed with the germline J gene. The rearrangement uses TRBV10-3 and TRBJ2-5; 9 positions match TRBD1. This CDR3 is 13 amino acids long. Germline V gene lookup returns CDR1 ENHRY and CDR2 SYGVKD. With V trimmed by 11 bases and J by 4 bases, 8 bases remained unmatched. CDR3 DNA, as far as it was read: TGTGCCTCCCGGACAGGGGAGGGAGAGACC. Its protein is CASRTGEGET. From start to end, the CDR3 is CASRTGEGETQYF.

About this clone itself: The observed sequence ends 3 residues before the CDR3 terminus, with the missing tail filled in from the germline J gene. The rearrangement uses TRBV5-1 and TRBJ2-2, with TRBD1 matching 7 bases. The CDR3 totals 15 residues. The junction had 10 bases not matched to a gene; V was cut back by 7 bases and J by 4 bases. Germline loops: CDR1 SGHRS, CDR2 YFSETQ. This CDR3 reads CASYRGFGPTGELFF. The CDR3 bases that were read are TGCGCCAGCTACAGGGGATTCGGCCCCACCGGGGAG.

As for this clone: The read terminates 3 residues ahead of where the CDR3 ends, so the germline J gene completes it. The chain links TRBV20-1 to TRBJ2-4; 8 bases map to TRBD1. V shed 0 bases and J 0 bases; nucleotides not matched to a gene: 4. Germline-derived CDR1 and CDR2 are DFQATT and SNEGSKA (reference sequence). CDR3 size: 16 residues. The sequenced CDR3 bases are TGCAGTGCTAGAGATCCCAGGGGGCGAGCCAAAAACATT. As protein: CSARDPRGRAKNI. The CDR3 as a whole reads CSARDPRGRAKNIQYF.

Worth noting for this clone: From the germline J gene comes the end of the CDR3, since the read stops 3 residues before it. The chain recombines TRBV2 with TRBJ1-5; maybe TRBD1 (6 bases). V was pared by 4 bases and J by 3 bases, with 10 bases between. CDR1 is SNHLY and CDR2 is FYNNEI in the germline V gene. This CDR3 has 14 amino acids. Incomplete CDR3 DNA: TGTGCCAGCAGTGCAACAGGGTTCAATCAGCCC. Residues: CASSATGFNQP. The whole CDR3 reads CASSATGFNQPQHF.